This TCR beta chain was retrieved from a study of blood T cell repertoires in COVID-19. Looking at the study overall: Samples representing acute and convalescent COVID-19 were sourced from the United States, Italy and Spain. T cells, B-cell-depleted T cells, or PBMCs supplied cDNA or gDNA.

Germline CDR1 LGHDT, CDR2 YNNKEL (reference sequence). The CDR3 loop spans 15 amino acids. With 6 bases clipped from V and 5 bases from J, the junction kept 4 bases outside the gene matches. As handled by the study authors: The assay estimated nucleated cells by amplifying reference gene primers. The assay was immunoSEQ multiplex PCR, and TCRdb's table has in-frame clones only and misses some. V and J calls and clone size are those listed in that table; D and trimming were worked out from the DNA. Of 20,000 to 25,000 clones detected, 88% appear once; the ten largest clones hold 9.5% to 12%. What was sequenced was peripheral blood. This receptor was identified in a human donor in a cohort sampled during active COVID-19. The donor label of this sample is uncertain. The chain recombines TRBV3-1 (or the pseudogene TRBV3-2) with TRBJ2-2; TRBD2 matches 12 bases. CDR3 sequence (DNA): TGTGCCAGCAGGGGGGGACTAGCGGGTACCGGGGAGCTGTTTTTT. It yields the protein CASRGGLAGTGELFF.